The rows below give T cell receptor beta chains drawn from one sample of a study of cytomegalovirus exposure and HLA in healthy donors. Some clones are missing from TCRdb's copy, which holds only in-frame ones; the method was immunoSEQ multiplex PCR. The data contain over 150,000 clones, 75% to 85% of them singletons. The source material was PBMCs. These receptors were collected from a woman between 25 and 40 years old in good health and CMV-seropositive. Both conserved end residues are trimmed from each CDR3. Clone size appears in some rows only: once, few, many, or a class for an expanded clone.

CDR3 protein: ASTLTRDSSGYT; J gene: TRBJ1-2; clone size: NA; V gene: TRBV2
CDR3 protein: ASSLTQGGYT; J gene: TRBJ1-2; clone size: NA; V gene: TRBV5-6
CDR3 protein: ASSIRTSGAKNIQY; J gene: TRBJ2-4; clone size: NA; V gene: TRBV19
CDR3 protein: ASSLYVTVHRESRDEQY; J gene: TRBJ2-7; clone size: NA; V gene: TRBV7-8
CDR3 protein: ASRKETSGTYEQY; J gene: TRBJ2-7; clone size: NA; V gene: TRBV10-3
CDR3 protein: ASRPIHRVTEAF; J gene: TRBJ1-1; clone size: NA; V gene: TRBV7-9
CDR3 protein: ASRNREDYGYT; J gene: TRBJ1-2; clone size: NA; V gene: TRBV6-1
CDR3 protein: ASSDPLAGVSHEQF; J gene: TRBJ2-1; clone size: NA; V gene: TRBV9
CDR3 protein: ASRPLTGGNQPQH; J gene: TRBJ1-5; clone size: NA; V gene: TRBV6-6
CDR3 protein: ASSQGLAGSGELF; J gene: TRBJ2-2; clone size: NA; V gene: TRBV7-7
CDR3 protein: ASSEAQASSYNEQF; J gene: TRBJ2-1; clone size: NA; V gene: TRBV6-4
CDR3 protein: ASSYHAPRSNQPQH; J gene: TRBJ1-5; clone size: few; V gene: TRBV6-5
CDR3 protein: ASSLQGFNEKLF; J gene: TRBJ1-4; clone size: NA; V gene: TRBV27
CDR3 protein: ASTWTGANQPQH; J gene: TRBJ1-5; clone size: many; V gene: TRBV6-1
CDR3 protein: ASSLTGGTEYEQY; J gene: TRBJ2-7; clone size: NA; V gene: TRBV7-8
CDR3 protein: SARLTDTQY; J gene: TRBJ2-3; clone size: NA; V gene: TRBV20-1
CDR3 protein: ASGTSGSEAGELF; J gene: TRBJ2-2; clone size: NA; V gene: TRBV7-8
CDR3 protein: ASPHCTDTQY; J gene: TRBJ2-3; clone size: NA; V gene: TRBV6-5
CDR3 protein: ASSPDRSTEAF; J gene: TRBJ1-1; clone size: NA; V gene: TRBV18
CDR3 protein: ASILTGVAT; J gene: TRBJ1-2; clone size: once; V gene: TRBV6-1
CDR3 protein: AWSVKGSFTDTQY; J gene: TRBJ2-3; clone size: NA; V gene: TRBV30
CDR3 protein: ASSASSGTGVYEQY; J gene: TRBJ2-7; clone size: few; V gene: TRBV5-1
CDR3 protein: ASSLGQGTQY; J gene: TRBJ2-5; clone size: NA; V gene: TRBV5-6
CDR3 protein: SVDKPSGLYNEQF; J gene: TRBJ2-1; clone size: once; V gene: TRBV29-1
CDR3 protein: SVKGLEPDTYEQY; J gene: TRBJ2-7; clone size: NA; V gene: TRBV29-1
CDR3 protein: ASSVSDRAFYEQY; J gene: TRBJ2-7; clone size: NA; V gene: TRBV9
CDR3 protein: ASSSPGLAGVKTKNIQY; J gene: TRBJ2-4; clone size: NA; V gene: TRBV5-6
CDR3 protein: ASAEWEGSTYEQY; J gene: TRBJ2-7; clone size: NA; V gene: TRBV27
CDR3 protein: ASSPVAGGAANEQF; J gene: TRBJ2-1; clone size: NA; V gene: TRBV4-2
CDR3 protein: ASSSTGRYEQY; J gene: TRBJ2-7; clone size: NA; V gene: TRBV27
CDR3 protein: ASSPPGGENIQY; J gene: TRBJ2-4; clone size: NA; V gene: TRBV6-6
CDR3 protein: ASSRYTGMSYNEQF; J gene: TRBJ2-1; clone size: once; V gene: TRBV4-2
CDR3 protein: ASSLGPGYEQY; J gene: TRBJ2-7; clone size: NA; V gene: TRBV11-2
CDR3 protein: ASGLGSGSRNEQF; J gene: TRBJ2-1; clone size: NA; V gene: TRBV12-5
CDR3 protein: ASSGIGEVQF; J gene: TRBJ2-1; clone size: NA; V gene: TRBV2
CDR3 protein: ASSRDTGYEQY; J gene: TRBJ2-7; clone size: NA; V gene: TRBV27
CDR3 protein: SAPGGSGGYT; J gene: TRBJ1-2; clone size: NA; V gene: TRBV29-1
CDR3 protein: SVSGTSPWETQY; J gene: TRBJ2-5; clone size: once; V gene: TRBV29-1
CDR3 protein: ASSFIQGVRANYGYT; J gene: TRBJ1-2; clone size: NA; V gene: TRBV27
CDR3 protein: AWNSAGLNTEAF; J gene: TRBJ1-1; clone size: NA; V gene: TRBV30
CDR3 protein: SVEETGTTSGSQYEQY; J gene: TRBJ2-7; clone size: many; V gene: TRBV29-1
CDR3 protein: ASSFGAGANVLT; J gene: TRBJ2-6; clone size: NA; V gene: TRBV11-3
CDR3 protein: ASSLQTGTVLSYEQY; J gene: TRBJ2-7; clone size: NA; V gene: TRBV5-1
CDR3 protein: ASSSDRGADTQY; J gene: TRBJ2-3; clone size: NA; V gene: TRBV6-5
CDR3 protein: ASSLMDSGDTQY; J gene: TRBJ2-3; clone size: NA; V gene: TRBV5-1
CDR3 protein: ASSEQGGRGNTEAF; J gene: TRBJ1-1; clone size: NA; V gene: TRBV25-1
CDR3 protein: SVEEARQGQGYT; J gene: TRBJ1-2; clone size: NA; V gene: TRBV29-1
CDR3 protein: ASSFRGQAEKLF; J gene: TRBJ1-4; clone size: NA; V gene: TRBV5-1
CDR3 protein: ASAGQPQH; J gene: TRBJ1-5; clone size: NA; V gene: TRBV28